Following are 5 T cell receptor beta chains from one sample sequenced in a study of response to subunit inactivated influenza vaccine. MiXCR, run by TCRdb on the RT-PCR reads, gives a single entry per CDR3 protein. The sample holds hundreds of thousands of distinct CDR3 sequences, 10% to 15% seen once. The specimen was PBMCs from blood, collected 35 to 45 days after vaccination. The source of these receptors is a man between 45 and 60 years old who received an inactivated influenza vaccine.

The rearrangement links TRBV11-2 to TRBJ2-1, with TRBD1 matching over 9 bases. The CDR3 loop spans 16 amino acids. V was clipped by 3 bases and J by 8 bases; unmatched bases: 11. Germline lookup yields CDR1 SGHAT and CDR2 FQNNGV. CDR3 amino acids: CASSLYHPTGGDEQFF. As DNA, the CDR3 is TGTGCCAGCAGCTTGTACCACCCTACAGGGGGCGATGAGCAGTTCTTC.

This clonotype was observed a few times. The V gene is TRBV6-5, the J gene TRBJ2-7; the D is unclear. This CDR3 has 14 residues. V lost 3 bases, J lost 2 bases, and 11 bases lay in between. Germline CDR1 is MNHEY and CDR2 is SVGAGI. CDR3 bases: TGTGCCAGCAGTTATGATTTGGGAACCTACGAGCAGTACTTC. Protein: CASSYDLGTYEQYF.

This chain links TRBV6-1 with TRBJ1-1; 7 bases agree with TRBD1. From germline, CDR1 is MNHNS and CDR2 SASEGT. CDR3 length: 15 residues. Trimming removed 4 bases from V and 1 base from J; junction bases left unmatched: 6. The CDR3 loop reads CASSARQGRNTEAFF. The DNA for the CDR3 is TGTGCCAGCAGTGCACGACAGGGAAGGAACACTGAAGCTTTCTTT.

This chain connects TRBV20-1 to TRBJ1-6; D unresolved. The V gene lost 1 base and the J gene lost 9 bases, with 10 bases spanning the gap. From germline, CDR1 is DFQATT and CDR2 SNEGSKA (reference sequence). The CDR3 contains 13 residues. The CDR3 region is CSARVELGSPLHF. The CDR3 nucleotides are TGCAGTGCTAGAGTTGAACTAGGTTCACCCCTCCACTTT.

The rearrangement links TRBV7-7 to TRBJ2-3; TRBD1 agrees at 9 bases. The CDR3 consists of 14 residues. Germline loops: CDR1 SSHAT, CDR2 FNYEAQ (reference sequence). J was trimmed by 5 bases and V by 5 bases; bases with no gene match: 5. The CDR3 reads CASSPLDRGDTQYF. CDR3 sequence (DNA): TGTGCCAGCAGCCCCTTGGACAGGGGAGATACGCAGTATTTT.